The 32 T cell receptor beta chains below were found in one sample sequenced in a study of T cell responses to AZD1222 COVID-19 vaccine. Some clones are missing from TCRdb's copy, which holds only in-frame ones; the method was immunoSEQ multiplex PCR. This table has about 120,000 clones, just under 90% appearing once. This specimen was peripheral blood, taken on day 0 of AZD1222 vaccination. These receptors were obtained from an adult in good health.

In its sample, this clone was seen once. The CDR3 protein is CASRWDSGNSPLHF. CDR3 in DNA: TGTGCCAGCAGGTGGGACAGTGGTAATTCACCCCTCCACTTT. The V and J genes are TRBV2 and TRBJ1-6, with 7 bases that match TRBD1. This CDR3 has 14 residues. J lost 6 bases, V lost 6 bases, and 5 bases had no gene match. Germline V gives CDR1 SNHLY, CDR2 FYNNEI.

The V gene is TRBV5-4, the J gene TRBJ1-3; D is unclear. CDR1 is SGHNT and CDR2 is YYREEE in the germline V gene (reference sequence). CDR3 length equals 12 residues. Trimming took 6 bases from V and 4 from J, leaving 8 bases between them. CDR3 region: CASNVGGNTIYF. The CDR3 nucleotides are TGTGCCAGCAATGTTGGCGGAAACACCATATATTTT. The whole variable domain, remainder taken from reference TRBV5-4 and TRBJ1-3, is ETGVTQSPTHLIKTRGQQVTLRCSSQSGHNTVSWYQQALGQGPQFIFQYYREEENGRGNFPPRFSGLQFPNYSSELNVNALELDDSALYLCASNVGGNTIYFGEGSWLTVV.

Remarks on this clone: This specimen includes other DNA sequences encoding the same CDR3. This chain links TRBV14 with TRBJ2-1; 9 nucleotides align to TRBD2. J gave up 7 bases and V 0 bases, and 4 bases lay outside the gene matches. The CDR3 contains 15 residues. CDR1 is SGHDN, CDR2 FVKESK, per germline. This chain's CDR3 is CASSQDLAGVNEQFF. For the CDR3, the DNA is TGTGCCAGCAGCCAAGATTTAGCGGGAGTAAATGAGCAGTTCTTC.

This clone was seen only once. This sequence joins TRBV12-3 or TRBV12-4 and TRBJ1-1; no clear D gene. The CDR3 runs to 9 residues. V lost 7 bases and J 13 bases, leaving 10 bases between the germline ends. CDR3 in amino acids: CASNPESFF. CDR3 coding DNA: TGTGCCAGCAACCCCGAGAGTTTCTTT.

The genes are TRBV9 and TRBJ2-3; D uncertain. CDR3 length equals 12 residues. The germline V gene encodes CDR1 SGDLS and CDR2 YYNGEE. V was shortened by 0 bases and J by 7 bases, with 6 bases between the two germline ends. The CDR3 here is CASSVVRNTQYF. In DNA form, the CDR3 reads TGTGCCAGCAGCGTAGTTCGAAATACGCAGTATTTT.

This clone turned up a few times. The V call is TRBV6-5, the J call TRBJ2-1; D might be TRBD1 (5 bases). CDR1 and CDR2 (germline): MNHEY, SVGAGI. The V and J ends lost 6 bases and 3 bases respectively, with 15 bases between them. The CDR3 length is 15 residues. DNA for the CDR3: TGTGCCAGCAGAGGTCTCAAGGGGTTCTACAATGAGCAGTTCTTC. It translates to CASRGLKGFYNEQFF.

This clone was counted only a few times. This sequence joins TRBV27 and TRBJ1-2, with a tentative D call TRBD1 (6 bases). Trimming pared 3 bases from V and 5 bases from J, leaving 10 bases between. CDR1 is MNHEY, CDR2 SMNVEV, per germline (reference sequence). This CDR3 region has 13 residues. The CDR3 region is CASSLHRVYGYTF. The CDR3 nucleotides are TGTGCCAGCAGTTTGCACAGGGTGTATGGCTACACCTTC.

The J gene is TRBJ1-2, the V gene TRBV28; D is ambiguous. This CDR3 is 15 amino acids long. V was trimmed by 2 bases and J by 4 bases, leaving 14 bases between them. CDR1 is MDHEN, CDR2 SYDVKM, per germline. The CDR3 nucleotides are TGTGCCAGCAGTTTAACGTTTCCGGGGAGCTATGGCTACACCTTC. Its protein is CASSLTFPGSYGYTF.

The chain carries TRBV9 and TRBJ1-2; D possibly corresponds to TRBD1 (6 bases). The germline V and J ends were trimmed by 1 base and 4 bases, with 11 bases remaining between them. The germline CDR1 and CDR2 sequences are SGDLS and YYNGEE. The length of the CDR3 is 14 residues. CDR3: CASSVSDRSYGYTF. In DNA form, the CDR3 reads TGTGCCAGCAGCGTAAGCGACAGGAGCTATGGCTACACCTTC.

The chain is built from TRBV7-2 and TRBJ1-1; D gene unclear. V was pared by 8 bases and J by 2 bases, with 18 bases between. CDR3 length equals 15 residues. Germline V lookup: CDR1 SGHTA, CDR2 FQGNSA. The CDR3, as DNA: TGTGCCAGCTCCCCCCCCGGGGTGAGAAACACTGAAGCTTTCTTT. Translation: CASSPPGVRNTEAFF.

Details on this clone: This may arise from a read error, as a much more abundant clone is one base away. This chain links TRBV6-2 or TRBV6-3 with TRBJ2-7, with 8 bases that match TRBD2. Germline V lookup: CDR1 MNHEY, CDR2 SVGEGT. This CDR3 contains 14 residues. DNA for the CDR3: TGTGCCAGCAGCCGAGACGGGAGGGCCAGGGAGCAGTGCTTC. Encoded protein: CASSRDGRAREQCF.

This chain uses TRBV6-1 with TRBJ1-2, with unresolved D. The CDR3 extends over 14 amino acids. Trimming stripped 2 bases from V and 2 bases from J, with 9 bases between. Germline CDR1 and CDR2: MNHNS and SASEGT. CDR3 sequence: CASSELGQNYGYTF. The DNA for the CDR3 is TGTGCCAGCAGTGAACTGGGTCAGAACTATGGCTACACCTTC.

As DNA, the CDR3 is TGCAGCGTTCACCAGGGAGGAAACACTGAAGCTTTCTTT. It yields the protein CSVHQGGNTEAFF. The chain uses TRBV29-1 and TRBJ1-1; TRBD1 might be the D (5 bases). The CDR3 extends over 13 amino acids. Trimming took off 5 bases at V and 2 bases at J, with 12 bases between the two ends. The germline V gene encodes CDR1 SQVTM and CDR2 ANQGSEA.

This clone is a singleton in its sample. The chain carries TRBV7-9 and TRBJ2-1; D gene unclear. Between the trimmed V and J ends, which lost 5 bases and 2 bases, there was a span of 22 bases. Germline CDR1 SEHNR, CDR2 FQNEAQ (reference sequence). The CDR3 sequence is 18 residues long. CDR3 in DNA: TGTGCCAGCAGCCCCAGGCGCGACCGCCCGCTCACCTACAATGAGCAGTTCTTC. It yields the protein CASSPRRDRPLTYNEQFF. The full variable domain, with the rest looked up from reference TRBV7-9 and TRBJ2-1, is DTGVSQNPRHKITKRGQNVTFRCDPISEHNRLYWYRQTLGQGPEFLTYFQNEAQLEKSRLLSDRFSAERPKGSFSTLEIQRTEQGDSAMYLCASSPRRDRPLTYNEQFFGPGTRLTVL.

The chain carries TRBV5-4 and TRBJ2-1; no reliable D call. The CDR3 is 12 residues long. The germline V and J ends were trimmed by 2 bases and 3 bases, with 3 bases remaining between them. The germline CDR1 and CDR2 sequences are SGHNT and YYREEE (reference sequence). The CDR3 nucleotides read TGTGCCAGCAGCTTTCGCTACAATGAGCAGTTCTTC. It codes for CASSFRYNEQFF.

This clone was seen just once. V and J are TRBV6-5 and TRBJ1-1; the D gene is possibly TRBD1 (6 bases). V lost 6 bases to trimming and J lost 5 bases, with 13 bases between them. Germline-derived CDR1 and CDR2 are MNHEY and SVGAGI. This CDR3 comprises 13 residues. The CDR3 here is CASRETGSTEAFF. In nucleotides, the CDR3 is TGTGCCAGCAGGGAGACAGGCAGTACTGAAGCTTTCTTT.

The V call is TRBV4-1, the J call TRBJ2-1; D remains unclear. V was shortened by 1 base and J by 10 bases, with 11 bases between the two germline ends. The length of the CDR3 is 13 residues. CDR1 and CDR2 (germline): MGHRA, YSYEKL. CDR3 bases: TGCGCCAGCAGCCAAGTTGACCCCCCCGAGCAGTTCTTC. Translated, it gives CASSQVDPPEQFF.

The chain uses TRBV11-3 and TRBJ2-3, with TRBD1 matching over 7 bases. The V segment lost 5 bases and the J segment 1 base; nucleotides outside the gene matches: 12. Germline values: CDR1 SGHNT, CDR2 YENEEA. The CDR3 covers 17 residues. This chain's CDR3 is CASSRSWTGLGTDTQYF. As DNA, the CDR3 is TGTGCCAGCAGCCGCTCTTGGACAGGCCTCGGCACAGATACGCAGTATTTT.

V and J are TRBV4-3 and TRBJ2-7; 8 nucleotides agree with TRBD1. Per germline, CDR1 LGHNA and CDR2 YSLEER. The CDR3 runs to 15 residues. After removal of 3 bases from V and 5 bases from J, the junction contained 9 bases not matched to a gene. CDR3 region: CASSQGTGTGHEQYF. The CDR3 DNA reads as TGCGCCAGCAGCCAGGGAACCGGGACAGGCCACGAGCAGTACTTC.

The chain employs TRBV18 and TRBJ1-3; perhaps TRBD1 as D (5 bases). The CDR3 is made up of 16 amino acids. With 3 bases removed from V and 0 bases from J, the gap between germline ends came to 12 bases. Looked up from germline, CDR1 is KGHSH and CDR2 is LQKENI. The DNA of the CDR3 is TGTGCCAGCTCACCTTCTCAGGGACTCTCTGGAAACACCATATATTTT. Protein sequence: CASSPSQGLSGNTIYF.

This sequence joins TRBV6-5 and TRBJ2-3; D might be TRBD2 (6 bases). Germline V gene lookup returns CDR1 MNHEY and CDR2 SVGAGI. The CDR3 has 13 residues. V lost 10 bases to trimming and J lost 1 base, with 12 bases between them. CDR3 loop: CATRPGGTDTQYF. The CDR3 nucleotides are TGTGCCACCCGACCGGGGGGCACAGATACGCAGTATTTT.

The J gene is TRBJ2-7, the V gene TRBV4-2; D not resolved. The CDR3 runs 11 residues. Germline V lookup: CDR1 LGHNA, CDR2 YNFKEQ. The germline V and J ends were trimmed by 0 bases and 7 bases, with 4 bases remaining between them. CDR3 region: CASSQEEEQYF. In DNA form, the CDR3 reads TGTGCCAGCAGCCAAGAGGAAGAGCAGTACTTC.

The gene calls are TRBV7-3 and TRBJ2-1; 8 bases map to TRBD1. The CDR3 runs 13 residues. The V segment lost 5 bases and the J segment 6 bases; nucleotides outside the gene matches: 3. Germline values: CDR1 SGHTA, CDR2 FQGTGA. CDR3 coding DNA: TGTGCCAGCAGCCGGACAGGGTCCAATGAGCAGTTCTTC. Its translation is CASSRTGSNEQFF.

The V call is TRBV5-4, the J call TRBJ1-2, with TRBD1 identical over 12 bases. The CDR3 totals 14 residues. Germline V gene lookup returns CDR1 SGHNT and CDR2 YYREEE (reference sequence). The ends lost 4 bases at V and 7 bases at J; junction bases unmatched: 5. The CDR3 DNA follows: TGTGCCAGCAGCCGGGGACAGGGGGCAGGTGGCTACACCTTC. Amino acid sequence: CASSRGQGAGGYTF.

The genes are TRBV6-4 and TRBJ2-1, with D possibly being TRBD1 or TRBD2 (6 bases each). The CDR3 is made up of 14 amino acids. CDR1 MRHNA and CDR2 SNTAGT come from the germline V gene. Deletions cut 6 bases from V and 5 bases from J, with 14 bases between. The CDR3 is CASRGLDSNNEQFF. CDR3 bases: TGTGCCAGCAGGGGACTGGACAGTAACAATGAGCAGTTCTTC.

V is TRBV19 and J is TRBJ2-3; D ambiguous. Trimming pared 1 base from V and 4 bases from J, leaving 15 bases between. The CDR3 contains 16 residues. From germline, CDR1 is LNHDA and CDR2 SQIVND (reference sequence). CDR3 coding DNA: TGTGCCAGTAGTATAGTGGGCGTAACGGCCGCAGATACGCAGTATTTT. It translates to CASSIVGVTAADTQYF.

Concerning this clone itself: Sequence at one end of the junction differs from germline and may be a read error. The chain carries TRBV4-3 and TRBJ1-4; no clear D. CDR1 is LGHNA, CDR2 YSLEER, per germline. The CDR3 spans 13 residues. CDR3 region: CASSQDLFGRRLF. As DNA, the CDR3 is TGCGCCAGCAGCCAAGATTTATTCGGGAGAAGGCTTTTT.

The chain combines TRBV16 with TRBJ1-5; D remains ambiguous. Trimming removed 0 bases from V and 10 bases from J, with 16 bases in between. This CDR3 has 15 amino acids. CDR1 is KGHSY and CDR2 is FQNENV in the germline V gene. The CDR3 DNA reads as TGTGCCAGCAGCCAATCGTCGGCAGGTGGTTATCCCCAGCATTTT. Protein product: CASSQSSAGGYPQHF.

The CDR3, as DNA: TGCAGTGCTAGAGGCTACAATGAGCAGTTCTTC. Translating gives CSARGYNEQFF. The V and J genes are TRBV20-1 and TRBJ2-1; no clear D. The CDR3 sequence is 11 residues long. The germline V gene has CDR1 DFQATT and CDR2 SNEGSKA (reference sequence). Trimming removed 1 base from V and 3 bases from J, with 1 base in between.

The genes are TRBV7-8 and TRBJ2-5; D is uncertain. Per germline, CDR1 SGHVS and CDR2 FQNEAQ. The CDR3 runs to 15 residues. V lost 7 bases and J 1 base, leaving 16 bases between the germline ends. The chain's CDR3 is CASTNVRGPQETQYF. The CDR3 DNA reads as TGTGCCAGCACCAATGTCCGCGGACCCCAAGAGACCCAGTACTTC.

The chain's CDR3 is CASSQVTGNEKLFF. The CDR3 DNA reads as TGCGCCAGCAGCCAAGTCACGGGGAATGAAAAACTGTTTTTT. V is TRBV4-3 and J is TRBJ1-4; no clear D. Germline V gene sequence: CDR1 LGHNA, CDR2 YSLEER. The V end was cut by 1 base, the J end by 5 bases, with 8 bases between. The CDR3 has 14 residues.

The rearrangement joins TRBV28 to TRBJ2-4; 11 positions agree with TRBD1. The CDR3 has 16 amino acids. The germline V gene has CDR1 MDHEN and CDR2 SYDVKM. The V segment lost 5 bases and the J segment 10 bases; nucleotides outside the gene matches: 13. Here the CDR3 DNA reads TGTGCCAGCAGTCCCCGAGTGGACAGGGGGCGGCGGATTCAGTACTTC. Translating gives CASSPRVDRGRRIQYF.